Following are 17 T cell receptor beta chains from one sample sequenced in a study of control samples from healthy donors and cancer patients. This table comes from immunoSEQ multiplex PCR, and its TCRdb copy is limited to in-frame clones, with some not included. The sample contains roughly 160,000 clones, about 91% of which appear only once. Sequenced: blood. The receptors here all came from a woman aged 30 to 39 in good health.

DNA for the CDR3: TGTGCCAGCAGTGAAGAACAAGCTAACTATGGCTACACCTTC. Translating gives CASSEEQANYGYTF. J is TRBJ1-2 and V is TRBV6-1; D is uncertain. Germline-derived CDR1 and CDR2 are MNHNS and SASEGT. There are 14 residues in the CDR3. The V gene lost 1 base and the J gene lost 0 bases, with 6 bases spanning the gap.

This sequence joins TRBV6-6 and TRBJ1-5; D may be TRBD1 (6 bases). The germline CDR1 and CDR2 sequences are MNHNY and SVGAGI (reference sequence). The CDR3 runs to 15 residues. Trimming cost V 8 bases and J 2 bases, with 16 bases left between them. The CDR3 DNA reads TGTGCCAGCCTCGGGGGGGGCGCTGGCAATCAGCCCCAGCATTTT. Translating gives CASLGGGAGNQPQHF.

The chain is built from TRBV7-2 and TRBJ2-3; tentatively, D is TRBD1 or TRBD2 (5 bases each). Germline CDR1 and CDR2: SGHTA and FQGNSA. The germline V and J ends were trimmed by 0 bases and 1 base, with 5 bases remaining between them. The CDR3 runs to 14 residues. Written as DNA, the CDR3 is TGTGCCAGCAGCTTAGCGGGGGGCACAGATACGCAGTATTTT. This encodes CASSLAGGTDTQYF. Supplemented by reference TRBV7-2 and TRBJ2-3, the full variable domain reads GAGVSQSPSNKVTEKGKDVELRCDPISGHTALYWYRQSLGQGLEFLIYFQGNSAPDKSGLPSDRFSAERTGGSVSTLTIQRTQQEDSAVYLCASSLAGGTDTQYFGPGTRLTVL.

This clone was detected only once. The V and J genes are TRBV28 and TRBJ1-2; D uncertain. V gave up 4 bases and J gave up 6 bases, with 15 bases separating them. Per germline, CDR1 MDHEN and CDR2 SYDVKM. CDR3 length: 14 residues. The CDR3 coding sequence is TGTGCCAGCAGTTCTGCGGACGGGATGGATGGCTACACCTTC. Amino acids: CASSSADGMDGYTF.

The chain couples TRBV5-6 to TRBJ2-3, with 15 bases identical to TRBD2. Per the germline V gene, CDR1 is SGHDT and CDR2 is YYEEEE. V lost 10 bases and J lost 5; bases outside the gene matches: 8. The CDR3 totals 15 residues. Here the CDR3 DNA reads TGTGCCGGCGGACTAGCGGGGGGGCATAGAGATACGCAGTATTTT. Protein: CAGGLAGGHRDTQYF.

In this sample, this clone turned up once. The J gene is TRBJ2-3, the V gene TRBV25-1; TRBD1 agrees at 12 bases. The CDR3 spans 15 residues. The germline V gene encodes CDR1 MGHDK and CDR2 SYGVNS. V lost 4 bases and J lost 4; bases outside the gene matches: 3. The CDR3 DNA reads as TGTGCCAGCAGTGCGGGACAGGGGGCGTCAGATACGCAGTATTTT. Translating it yields CASSAGQGASDTQYF.

V and J are TRBV28 and TRBJ2-7, with 7 bases aligning to TRBD1. CDR1 MDHEN and CDR2 SYDVKM come from the germline V gene. This CDR3 contains 11 residues. Losses at the gene ends were 6 bases for V and 8 bases for J; bases not matched to a gene: 4. The CDR3 DNA reads TGTGCCAGCAGCCCGGACAGGCAGCAGTACTTC. It is translated as CASSPDRQQYF.

The V and J genes are TRBV2 and TRBJ2-4, with D unresolved. The V end was cut by 3 bases, the J end by 2 bases, with 5 bases between. Germline CDR1 and CDR2: SNHLY and FYNNEI. CDR3 length: 13 amino acids. The CDR3 spells CASSDRPKNIQYF. DNA of the CDR3: TGTGCCAGCAGTGACAGACCCAAAAACATTCAGTACTTC.

This chain uses TRBV5-4 with TRBJ2-2; TRBD2 matches at 10 bases. The CDR3 is 17 residues long. J was trimmed by 6 bases and V by 4 bases; bases with no gene match: 12. Germline CDR1 and CDR2: SGHNT and YYREEE (reference sequence). CDR3 bases: TGTGCCAGCAGCCCTGGTGGAGCGGGAGGGCCATCCGGGGAGCTGTTTTTT. Its translation: CASSPGGAGGPSGELFF.

The genes are TRBV7-9 and TRBJ2-5, with D maybe TRBD2 (7 bases). The CDR3 is made up of 17 amino acids. Trimming removed 5 bases at V and 3 bases at J, with 22 bases between. Germline V gene lookup returns CDR1 SEHNR and CDR2 FQNEAQ (reference sequence). The CDR3 sequence: CASSPRPRGASKETQYF. DNA of the CDR3: TGTGCCAGCAGCCCCCGTCCACGGGGGGCCTCTAAAGAGACCCAGTACTTC.

The chain employs TRBV19 and TRBJ2-1; TRBD2 agrees at 8 bases. Losses at the gene ends were 6 bases for V and 4 bases for J; bases not matched to a gene: 2. This CDR3 has 13 residues. Germline-derived CDR1 and CDR2 are LNHDA and SQIVND (reference sequence). The CDR3 sequence: CASSRGGYNEQFF. Written as DNA, the CDR3 is TGTGCCAGTAGCCGGGGGGGGTACAATGAGCAGTTCTTC.

The chain joins TRBV2 to TRBJ1-1, with 9 bases aligning to TRBD1. CDR3 length equals 14 residues. The germline CDR1 and CDR2 sequences are SNHLY and FYNNEI. V lost 9 bases to trimming and J lost 1 base; unmatched junction nucleotides: 6. CDR3 nucleotide sequence: TGTGCCAGGGGCTCGGGACAGGGGAACACTGAAGCTTTCTTT. Protein: CARGSGQGNTEAFF.

V and J are TRBV5-4 and TRBJ2-2, with TRBD2 matching 11 bases. With 0 bases clipped from V and 0 bases from J, the junction kept 4 bases outside the gene matches. Germline V lookup: CDR1 SGHNT, CDR2 YYREEE (reference sequence). This CDR3 spans 18 amino acids. This CDR3 reads CASSLGLAGGANTGELFF. For the CDR3, the DNA is TGTGCCAGCAGCTTGGGGCTAGCGGGGGGAGCGAACACCGGGGAGCTGTTTTTT.

The chain couples TRBV24-1 to TRBJ2-3, with TRBD2 matching over 7 bases. Looked up from germline, CDR1 is KGHDR and CDR2 is SFDVKD. The V segment lost 9 bases and the J segment 5 bases; nucleotides outside the gene matches: 7. CDR3 length: 13 residues. The CDR3, as DNA: TGTGCCACCGGGCGGGAGTTTGGAGATACGCAGTATTTT. It yields the protein CATGREFGDTQYF.

The V and J genes are TRBV4-1 and TRBJ2-1; 12 nucleotides line up with TRBD2. V lost 4 bases to trimming and J lost 9 bases; unmatched junction nucleotides: 10. Germline V lookup: CDR1 MGHRA, CDR2 YSYEKL. This CDR3 has 16 amino acids. This CDR3 reads CASSRKRLAGATEQFF. In DNA, the CDR3 is TGCGCCAGCAGCCGGAAACGACTAGCGGGGGCCACTGAGCAGTTCTTC.

The gene calls are TRBV15 and TRBJ2-7; 9 bases line up with TRBD1. The germline V gene has CDR1 LNHNV and CDR2 YYDKDF (reference sequence). The J segment lost 3 bases and the V segment lost 7 bases, leaving 13 bases of the junction unmatched. This CDR3 contains 16 residues. CDR3 residues: CATNPQQGAHGYEQYF. CDR3 sequence (DNA): TGTGCCACCAACCCTCAACAGGGGGCGCATGGCTACGAGCAGTACTTC.

CDR3 DNA: TGTGCCAGCAGTATACCTCCAGGGGACGGCTACACCTTC. Protein sequence: CASSIPPGDGYTF. V usage is TRBV2 and J usage is TRBJ1-2; possible D gene TRBD1, 6 bases. With 5 bases removed from V and 8 bases from J, the gap between germline ends came to 15 bases. Germline loops: CDR1 SNHLY, CDR2 FYNNEI. CDR3 length: 13 residues.